Each of the 14 T cell receptor beta chains below was sequenced from the same sample in a study of blood T cell repertoires in COVID-19. Assay: immunoSEQ multiplex PCR; the TCRdb copy retains only in-frame clones and omits some. Among hundreds of thousands of clones listed, approximately 84% were seen once. Source material: PBMCs or T cells enriched from blood (not recorded which). The receptors were sampled from a man aged 35-49 years who had recovered from COVID-19.

The V and J genes are TRBV13 and TRBJ2-3, with 13 nucleotides matching TRBD2. The germline CDR1 and CDR2 sequences are PRHDT and FYEKMQ (reference sequence). This CDR3 has 16 residues. The V gene end was trimmed by 2 bases and the J gene end by 6 bases; junction bases not matched to a gene: 5. In nucleotides, the CDR3 is TGTGCCAGCAGCTTACCTACTAGCGGGGGGGCGGATACGCAGTATTTT. It encodes CASSLPTSGGADTQYF. Using reference TRBV13 and TRBJ2-3 for the parts outside the CDR3, the full variable domain is AAGVIQSPRHLIKEKRETATLKCYPIPRHDTVYWYQQGPGQDPQFLISFYEKMQSDKGSIPDRFSAQQFSDYHSELNMSSLELGDSALYFCASSLPTSGGADTQYFGPGTRLTVL.

The rearrangement links TRBV2 to TRBJ1-1; weak D call: TRBD1 (6 bases). Germline V lookup: CDR1 SNHLY, CDR2 FYNNEI. The length of the CDR3 is 16 residues. Trimming shortened V by 1 base and J by 0 bases, and 12 bases separated the two germline ends. The CDR3 reads CASSEVEGELNTEAFF. The CDR3 nucleotides read TGTGCCAGCAGTGAAGTAGAGGGGGAGCTGAACACTGAAGCTTTCTTT.

The J gene is TRBJ2-7, the V gene TRBV11-1, with 8 nucleotides matching TRBD2. The V segment lost 6 bases and the J segment 0 bases; nucleotides outside the gene matches: 7. CDR3 length equals 15 residues. The germline gives CDR1 SGHAT, CDR2 FQDESV (reference sequence). CDR3 sequence: CASRLLAASSYEQYF. CDR3 DNA: TGTGCCAGCAGACTACTAGCGGCTAGCTCCTACGAGCAGTACTTC.

This chain links TRBV7-9 with TRBJ1-4; D uncertain. The CDR3 sequence is 14 residues long. Trimming pared 2 bases from V and 4 bases from J, leaving 8 bases between. The germline V gene has CDR1 SEHNR and CDR2 FQNEAQ (reference sequence). As DNA, the CDR3 is TGTGCCAGCAGCTTAAGGCAGGATAATGAAAAACTGTTTTTT. Protein: CASSLRQDNEKLFF.

This rearrangement joins TRBV7-3 to TRBJ2-3; D not certain. V lost 3 bases, J lost 6 bases, and 7 bases lay in between. CDR1 is SGHTA and CDR2 is FQGTGA in the germline V gene. CDR3 length equals 12 residues. The CDR3 nucleotides are TGTGCCAGCAGCTTCGGCGGCGATACGCAGTATTTT. Residues: CASSFGGDTQYF.

CDR3 amino acids: CASRSVSSPLHF. The CDR3 DNA is TGTGCCAGCCGATCCGTCAGTTCACCCCTCCACTTT. The rearrangement uses TRBV27 and TRBJ1-6; D not resolved. Trimming stripped 8 bases from V and 9 bases from J, with 11 bases between. The CDR3 consists of 12 residues. CDR1 MNHEY and CDR2 SMNVEV come from the germline V gene (reference sequence).

The chain combines TRBV6-5 with TRBJ1-6; D perhaps matches TRBD1 (6 bases). The germline CDR1 and CDR2 sequences are MNHEY and SVGAGI. Trimming took 7 bases from V and 7 from J, leaving 11 bases between them. This CDR3 is 13 amino acids long. CDR3 sequence reads: CASIMTGNSPLHF. The CDR3 DNA reads TGTGCCAGCATTATGACAGGAAATTCACCCCTCCACTTT.

CDR3 region: CASSSPQAGELFF. CDR3 DNA sequence: TGTGCCAGCAGCTCCCCGCAGGCCGGGGAGCTGTTTTTT. The rearrangement joins TRBV13 to TRBJ2-2; no clear D. The CDR3 runs to 13 residues. From germline, CDR1 is PRHDT and CDR2 FYEKMQ (reference sequence). Trimming took off 4 bases at V and 6 bases at J, with 9 bases between the two ends.

The V and J genes are TRBV7-2 and TRBJ1-2; D gene uncertain. Deletions cut 5 bases from V and 7 bases from J, with 14 bases between. The CDR3 covers 13 residues. Germline V lookup: CDR1 SGHTA, CDR2 FQGNSA. CDR3 sequence (DNA): TGTGCCAGCAGCCCCAGCGGCCGTAGTGGCTACACCTTC. Translating it yields CASSPSGRSGYTF.

This chain joins TRBV6-5 and TRBJ2-1; a weak D match, TRBD1 (5 bases). This CDR3 region has 14 residues. CDR1 is MNHEY and CDR2 is SVGAGI in the germline V gene. V was trimmed by 2 bases and J by 9 bases, leaving 14 bases between them. In DNA, the CDR3 is TGTGCCAGCAGTTACAAGGGCAGGGTGGGTGAGCAGTTCTTC. It specifies CASSYKGRVGEQFF.

The chain employs TRBV27 and TRBJ1-2, with D hard to call. V shed 3 bases and J shed 8 bases, with 16 bases lying between them. Looked up from germline, CDR1 is MNHEY and CDR2 is SMNVEV (reference sequence). CDR3 length: 14 residues. The DNA for the CDR3 is TGTGCCAGCAGTTTTTCGCCTAACTCTCGCGGCTACACCTTC. Protein: CASSFSPNSRGYTF.

The chain is built from TRBV7-2 and TRBJ2-1, with TRBD2 matching 15 bases. Germline-derived CDR1 and CDR2 are SGHTA and FQGNSA. With 4 bases clipped from V and 7 bases from J, the junction kept 8 bases outside the gene matches. The CDR3 sequence is 17 residues long. The CDR3: CASSSGLAGGSYNEQFF. In nucleotides, the CDR3 is TGTGCCAGCAGCTCCGGACTAGCGGGAGGGTCTTATAATGAGCAGTTCTTC.

This clone has just a few counts. The chain couples TRBV11-2 to TRBJ1-4, with D perhaps TRBD1 (5 bases). The ends were cut back, 5 bases at V and 8 bases at J, with 15 bases in the middle. This CDR3 region has 14 residues. The germline V gene has CDR1 SGHAT and CDR2 FQNNGV. The CDR3 sequence: CASSRAGRQEKLFF. The CDR3 DNA follows: TGTGCCAGCAGCAGGGCGGGACGTCAGGAAAAACTGTTTTTT. Drawing the rest from reference TRBV11-2 and TRBJ1-4, the complete variable domain is EAGVAQSPRYKIIEKRQSVAFWCNPISGHATLYWYQQILGQGPKLLIQFQNNGVVDDSQLPKDRFSAERLKGVDSTLKIQPAKLEDSAVYLCASSRAGRQEKLFFGSGTQLSVL.

The chain joins TRBV11-3 to TRBJ1-1; tentative D call: TRBD1 (6 bases). This CDR3 region has 14 residues. The ends were cut back, 3 bases at V and 4 bases at J, with 12 bases in the middle. Germline V gives CDR1 SGHNT, CDR2 YENEEA. This CDR3 reads CASSFRGGSTEAFF. The CDR3 coding sequence is TGTGCCAGCAGCTTCAGGGGAGGGAGCACTGAAGCTTTCTTT.